Sequencing of this T cell receptor beta chain was carried out in a study of shared clonotypes between healthy human individuals. About this clone: Its specificity is not known.

Findings of the study overall: It was observed that 4% to 6% of naive CD4 clonotypes were shared across four donors.

As processed by the authors: ImmunoSEQ gave junction-only sequences without quality scores, so filtering differed. Only in-frame clones appear in the TCRdb table, and some are missing; sequencing was by immunoSEQ multiplex PCR. V and J calls and clone size are those listed in that table; D and trimming were worked out from the DNA. The table lists about 680,000 clones, around 72% of them singletons, with about 2% in the top ten. The length of the CDR3 is 13 residues. Trimming cost V 7 bases and J 4 bases, with 13 bases left between them. CDR1 is MDHEN, CDR2 SYDVKM, per germline. The material sequenced was memory CD4+ T cells sorted from blood. Stated subset: CD45RA-negative fraction. This TCR was recovered from a woman aged 25 to 39 in good health. The chain links TRBV28 to TRBJ1-1, with D possibly matching TRBD1 (5 bases). The CDR3 DNA reads TGTGCCAGCAAACGGGGGAAGAGCACTGAAGCTTTCTTT. Its protein is CASKRGKSTEAFF.